This T cell receptor (beta chain) was found in a study of blood T cell repertoires in COVID-19. Across the whole study: The samples span acute and convalescent COVID-19 from the United States, Italy and Spain. Sample material is recorded as cDNA or gDNA derived from T cells, B-cell-depleted T cells, or PBMCs.

Original analysis: Counts of nucleated cells, estimated from reference gene primer amplification, were obtained. TCRdb's copy holds only in-frame clones and misses some; the assay was immunoSEQ multiplex PCR. V and J calls and clone size are those listed in that table; D and trimming were worked out from the DNA. The sample records 100,000 to 150,000 clones, around 88% being singletons. The germline V gene has CDR1 SGDLS and CDR2 YYNGEE. Trimming shortened V by 6 bases and J by 5 bases, and 12 bases separated the two germline ends. The CDR3 consists of 13 residues. The V call is TRBV9, the J call TRBJ1-5; the D is unclear. Sequenced: peripheral blood. This TCR came from a man between 45 and 60 years old with acute or convalescent COVID-19. CDR3 DNA: TGTGCCAGCAATCGGGAAAGCGATCAGCCCCAGCATTTT. Amino acid sequence: CASNRESDQPQHF.